The clone carrying this T cell receptor beta chain has only a few counts. This sample is part of a study of patients and donors after allogeneic stem cell transplantation. MiXCR was run by TCRdb on the RT-PCR reads, yielding one entry per CDR3 protein. Of over 150,000 distinct CDR3 sequences in the sample, approximately 30% were seen once. The germline CDR1 and CDR2 sequences are DFQATT and SNEGSKA (reference sequence). V lost 1 base, J lost 4 bases, and 11 bases stayed unmatched. This CDR3 comprises 18 residues. This receptor was taken from a human donor who was either an allogeneic HSCT recipient or a stem cell or donor lymphocyte infusion donor (not recorded which). It is not recorded whose cells these are; they may come from a transplant donor. Material for sequencing was blood, either unsorted or a sorted T cell fraction (not recorded which). The chain couples TRBV20-1 to TRBJ2-5; 14 bases are shared with TRBD2. In DNA form, the CDR3 reads TGCAGTGCTAGAGTTGGGACTAGCGGGAGCCCGAGCCGAGAGACCCAGTACTTC. Residues: CSARVGTSGSPSRETQYF.